This T cell receptor (beta chain) was recovered during a study of cytomegalovirus exposure and HLA in healthy donors. Turning to the study itself: Most genotyped donors, 81% of about 360, had Caucasian-associated genetic ancestry.

Donors likely had unrecorded immune exposures despite being nominally healthy when sampled. Notes on this clone: Its antigen is not identified.

This CDR3 is 15 amino acids long. Unmatched junction bases numbered 2, after V lost 2 bases and J lost 2 bases. Per the germline V gene, CDR1 is SGHTA and CDR2 is FQGNSA. The PCR employed 60 Vbeta primers together with 13 Jbeta primers. Assay used: immunoSEQ multiplex PCR; TCRdb lists only in-frame clones, some missing. The sample comprises fewer than 250,000 clones, about 81% of which are singletons, and more than 1.5% rests with the top ten. Overall study findings and caveats: A few chains tied to CMV proved CMV antigen-specific in vitro. It was assumed in the presence/absence analyses that sequencing depth was roughly uniform across donors.

The chain combines TRBV7-2 with TRBJ2-4; 8 bases align to TRBD2. The receptor was derived from a young man in good health and CMV-seronegative. Sequenced input: PBMCs. CDR3 coding DNA: TGTGCCAGCAGCTTAAGCGGGGGCTCCAAAAACATTCAGTACTTC. It encodes CASSLSGGSKNIQYF.